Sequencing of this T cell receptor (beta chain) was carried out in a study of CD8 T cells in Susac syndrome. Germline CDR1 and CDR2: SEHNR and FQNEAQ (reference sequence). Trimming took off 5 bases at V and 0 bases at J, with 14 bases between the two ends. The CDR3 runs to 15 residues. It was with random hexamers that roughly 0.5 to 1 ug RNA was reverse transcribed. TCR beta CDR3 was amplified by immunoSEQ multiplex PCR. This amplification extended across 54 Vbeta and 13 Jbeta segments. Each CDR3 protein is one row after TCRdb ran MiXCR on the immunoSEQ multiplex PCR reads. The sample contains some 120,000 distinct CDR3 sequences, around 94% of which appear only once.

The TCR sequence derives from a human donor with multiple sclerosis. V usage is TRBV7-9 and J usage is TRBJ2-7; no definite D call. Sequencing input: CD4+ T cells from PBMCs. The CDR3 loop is CASSPIFPTSYEQYF. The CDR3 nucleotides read TGTGCCAGCAGCCCCATCTTCCCAACCTCCTACGAGCAGTACTTC.